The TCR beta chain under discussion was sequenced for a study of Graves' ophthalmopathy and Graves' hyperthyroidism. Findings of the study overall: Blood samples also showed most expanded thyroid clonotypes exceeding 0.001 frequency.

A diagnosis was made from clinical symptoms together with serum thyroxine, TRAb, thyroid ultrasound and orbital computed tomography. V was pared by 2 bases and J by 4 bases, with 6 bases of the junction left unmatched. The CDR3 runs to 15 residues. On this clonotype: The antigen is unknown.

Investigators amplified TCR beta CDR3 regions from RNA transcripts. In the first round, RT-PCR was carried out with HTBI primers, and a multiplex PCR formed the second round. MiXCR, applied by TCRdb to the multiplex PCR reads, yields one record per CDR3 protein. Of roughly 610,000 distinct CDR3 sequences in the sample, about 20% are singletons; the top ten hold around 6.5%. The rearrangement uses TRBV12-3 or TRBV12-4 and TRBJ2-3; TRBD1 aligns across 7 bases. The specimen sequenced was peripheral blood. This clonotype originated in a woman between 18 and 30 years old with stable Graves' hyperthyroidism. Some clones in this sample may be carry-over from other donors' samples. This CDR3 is CASSLLAGGADTQYF. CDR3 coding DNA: TGTGCCAGCAGTTTATTGGCAGGGGGAGCAGATACGCAGTATTTT.